Shown below are 32 T cell receptor beta chains from a single sample sequenced in a study of beta chain features in type 1 diabetes. Expressed TCRB transcripts got sequenced, as all isolated RNA was reverse transcribed. Method: immunoSEQ multiplex PCR; TCRdb's copy keeps in-frame clones and lacks some. The sample holds over 700,000 clones, roughly 16% seen once. Source material: naive CD4+ T cells from blood. These receptors all stem from a woman aged 18-30 years in good health.

This chain links TRBV18 with TRBJ2-7; possibly TRBD2 for D (5 bases). Germline CDR1 and CDR2: KGHSH and LQKENI. The CDR3 extends over 12 amino acids. V was pared by 6 bases and J by 9 bases, with 15 bases between. The CDR3 bases are TGTGCCAGCTCCCGAAGGGAGCAGTCGCAGTACTTC. It specifies CASSRREQSQYF.

This clone appeared a few times. CDR3: CASTGTGDFYEQYF. Here the CDR3 DNA reads TGTGCCAGCACCGGGACAGGGGATTTCTACGAGCAGTACTTC. V is TRBV6-6 and J is TRBJ2-7; 10 bases map to TRBD1. J was trimmed by 3 bases and V by 7 bases; bases with no gene match: 6. Germline V gene data show CDR1 as MNHNY and CDR2 as SVGAGI (reference sequence). This CDR3 has 14 amino acids.

This chain joins TRBV6-8 and TRBJ2-5; a weak D match, TRBD1 (5 bases). CDR3 length equals 11 residues. Germline loops: CDR1 MNHGY, CDR2 SAAAGT. With 8 bases removed from V and 7 bases from J, the gap between germline ends came to 11 bases. CDR3 DNA sequence: TGTGCCAGCGCAGGGAAGGCGACCCAGTACTTC. Encoded protein: CASAGKATQYF.

This clone was detected a few times. The rearrangement uses TRBV7-3 and TRBJ2-1, with D uncertain. Germline V CDR1 and CDR2: SGHTA, FQGTGA. This CDR3 contains 14 residues. V gave up 5 bases and J gave up 0 bases, with 8 bases separating them. The CDR3 bases are TGTGCCAGCAGCCCTTCGAGCTCCTACAATGAGCAGTTCTTC. Amino acids: CASSPSSSYNEQFF.

The chain has TRBV5-4 and TRBJ2-1; D uncertain. V was pared by 2 bases and J by 2 bases, with 8 bases between. Per germline, CDR1 SGHNT and CDR2 YYREEE (reference sequence). The CDR3 contains 14 residues. CDR3 in amino acids: CASSFGVAYNEQFF. CDR3 DNA: TGTGCCAGCAGCTTCGGTGTGGCCTACAATGAGCAGTTCTTC.

The J gene is TRBJ2-1, the V gene TRBV5-6, with D tentatively TRBD1 (6 bases). The CDR3 runs 11 residues. The germline CDR1 and CDR2 sequences are SGHDT and YYEEEE. The V and J ends lost 1 base and 11 bases respectively, with 7 bases between them. CDR3 nucleotides: TGTGCCAGCAGCTTGACAGGGAAGCAGTTCTTC. Its protein product is CASSLTGKQFF.

The chain joins TRBV29-1 to TRBJ1-4; possibly TRBD1 for D (5 bases). The V gene's germline CDR1 is SQVTM and CDR2 ANQGSEA. This CDR3 contains 13 residues. With 7 bases removed from V and 3 bases from J, the gap between germline ends came to 12 bases. In nucleotides, the CDR3 is TGCAGCGCCAGACGGGGGTCTAATGAAAAACTGTTTTTT. Encoded protein: CSARRGSNEKLFF.

This chain uses TRBV7-3 with TRBJ2-1, with TRBD1 as a possible D gene (7 bases). Deletions cut 2 bases from V and 13 bases from J, with 21 bases between. The CDR3 is 15 residues long. CDR1 is SGHTA, CDR2 FQGTGA, per germline. In nucleotides, the CDR3 is TGTGCCAGCAGCTTAGCGGGAAGGGGGCGGATTGATCAGTTCTTC. It specifies CASSLAGRGRIDQFF.

The chain has TRBV7-8 and TRBJ2-1, with TRBD2 matching 7 bases. This CDR3 has 14 residues. Germline V CDR1 and CDR2: SGHVS, FQNEAQ. V trimming: 2 bases; J trimming: 12 bases; junction bases outside the gene matches: 10. CDR3 loop: CASSLRAGIMRQFF. CDR3 bases: TGTGCCAGCAGCTTACGAGCGGGAATAATGAGGCAGTTCTTC.

This clone has only a few counts. The chain employs TRBV6-6 and TRBJ1-5; D is unclear. The V end lost 6 bases, the J end lost 0 bases, and 9 bases lay between the germline ends. CDR3 size: 14 residues. The germline V gene encodes CDR1 MNHNY and CDR2 SVGAGI (reference sequence). The CDR3 sequence: CASSRQYSNQPQHF. The DNA for the CDR3 is TGTGCCAGCAGCCGGCAGTATAGCAATCAGCCCCAGCATTTT.

The rearrangement joins TRBV19 to TRBJ1-1; 8 bases map to TRBD1. Unmatched junction bases numbered 6, after V lost 6 bases and J lost 0 bases. Germline assignment: CDR1 LNHDA and CDR2 SQIVND (reference sequence). The CDR3 is 15 amino acids. The CDR3 bases are TGTGCCAGTAGGCTCCACAGGGGGGTGAACACTGAAGCTTTCTTT. This codes for CASRLHRGVNTEAFF.

J is TRBJ2-5 and V is TRBV7-9, with no clear D. CDR1 SEHNR and CDR2 FQNEAQ come from the germline V gene (reference sequence). V lost 5 bases and J lost 5, with 18 bases in between. The CDR3 has 15 residues. CDR3 in DNA: TGTGCCAGCAGCGAGGCTAAGAAGGGCTATGAGACCCAGTACTTC. Encoded protein: CASSEAKKGYETQYF.

This clone occurred a few times. The chain carries TRBV7-9 and TRBJ2-1; tentatively, D is TRBD2 (5 bases). There are 16 residues in the CDR3. Germline assignment: CDR1 SEHNR and CDR2 FQNEAQ (reference sequence). V was pared by 3 bases and J by 7 bases, with 19 bases between. The CDR3 DNA sequence: TGTGCCAGCAGCTTTCGCGGGTACTACACTAGGAATGAGCAGTTCTTC. Translating gives CASSFRGYYTRNEQFF.

In this sample, this clone turned up a few times. This chain links TRBV21-1 with TRBJ2-7; the table's D call, TRBD2, has no DNA check behind it. TRBV21-1 is termed a pseudogene. CDR3 length: 19 amino acids. Written as DNA, the CDR3 is TGTGCCAGCAGCAAAATACTAACGGGAGCGACTAGCGGGAGTGGCGAGCAGTACTTC. Residues: CASSKILTGATSGSGEQYF.

This clone appeared once. This sequence joins TRBV7-2 and TRBJ1-5, with D uncertain. Germline CDR1 and CDR2: SGHTA and FQGNSA. V lost 1 base and J 1 base, leaving 11 bases between the germline ends. The CDR3 loop spans 16 amino acids. CDR3 sequence reads: CASSLVSGQSNQPQHF. CDR3 nucleotide sequence: TGTGCCAGCAGCTTAGTTAGTGGGCAGAGCAATCAGCCCCAGCATTTT.

The chain combines TRBV5-8 with TRBJ1-5; D perhaps matches TRBD1 (6 bases). Per the germline V gene, CDR1 is SGHTS and CDR2 is YDEGEE. This CDR3 is built from 11 residues. Trimming stripped 10 bases from V and 6 bases from J, with 11 bases between. The CDR3 sequence is CAGGGTQPQHF. The CDR3 bases are TGTGCCGGAGGGGGGACTCAGCCCCAGCATTTT. Full variable domain (outside the CDR3, taken from reference TRBV5-8 and TRBJ1-5): EAGVTQSPTHLIKTRGQQATLRCSPISGHTSVYWYQQALGLGLQFLLWYDEGEERNRGNFPPRFSGRQFPNYSSELNVNALELEDSALYLCAGGGTQPQHFGDGTRLSIL.

V is TRBV7-9 and J is TRBJ2-3; D ambiguous. The ends were cut back, 3 bases at V and 0 bases at J, with 7 bases in the middle. The CDR3 loop spans 14 amino acids. The germline V gene encodes CDR1 SEHNR and CDR2 FQNEAQ (reference sequence). This chain's CDR3 is CASSFGISTDTQYF. The DNA for the CDR3 is TGTGCCAGCAGCTTTGGGATAAGCACAGATACGCAGTATTTT.

This clone came up a few times. The chain joins TRBV27 to TRBJ1-2, with TRBD1 matching over 7 bases. J lost 4 bases, V lost 6 bases, and 5 bases had no gene match. The CDR3 consists of 13 residues. Germline CDR1 is MNHEY and CDR2 is SMNVEV (reference sequence). CDR3 DNA: TGTGCCAGCAGGCGGACAGGCCTCTATGGCTACACCTTC. Its translation: CASRRTGLYGYTF.

This clone appeared a few times. The chain couples TRBV7-9 to TRBJ2-1, with D perhaps matching TRBD1 (6 bases). From germline, CDR1 is SEHNR and CDR2 FQNEAQ (reference sequence). V lost 5 bases and J lost 4, with 12 bases in between. The CDR3 is 14 amino acids. The CDR3: CASSPRQVYNEQFF. The CDR3 region has the DNA TGTGCCAGCAGCCCCCGACAGGTGTACAATGAGCAGTTCTTC.

Points on this clone: Other DNA sequences in the same sample also yield this CDR3. The V call is TRBV28, the J call TRBJ2-1, with D possibly TRBD2 on 6 matching bases. CDR3 length: 15 residues. From germline, CDR1 is MDHEN and CDR2 SYDVKM. Trimming pared 1 base from V and 4 bases from J, leaving 11 bases between. This chain's CDR3 is CASSLLGGTYNEQFF. CDR3 bases: TGTGCCAGCAGTTTATTGGGCGGGACTTACAATGAGCAGTTCTTC.

This chain joins TRBV29-1 and TRBJ2-7; 7 nucleotides agree with TRBD1. Germline CDR1 is SQVTM and CDR2 is ANQGSEA. Losses at the gene ends were 6 bases for V and 3 bases for J; bases not matched to a gene: 5. This CDR3 has 12 residues. The CDR3 spells CSVKDRLYEQYF. For the CDR3, the DNA is TGCAGCGTGAAGGACAGGCTCTACGAGCAGTACTTC.

V and J are TRBV27 and TRBJ2-1, with TRBD1 as a possible D gene (6 bases). Germline lookup yields CDR1 MNHEY and CDR2 SMNVEV (reference sequence). CDR3 size: 15 residues. Deletions cut 2 bases from V and 0 bases from J, with 8 bases between. CDR3 region: CASSLQGTSYNEQFF. The DNA of the CDR3 is TGTGCCAGCAGTTTACAGGGGACCTCCTACAATGAGCAGTTCTTC.

This clone was seen only a few times. The rearrangement links TRBV29-1 to TRBJ1-1; a weak D match, TRBD1 (5 bases). Trimming stripped 4 bases from V and 1 base from J, with 7 bases between. Germline V gene data show CDR1 as SQVTM and CDR2 as ANQGSEA. This CDR3 is 12 amino acids long. CDR3 in DNA: TGCAGCGTTGGGGGGTCGAACACTGAAGCTTTCTTT. Translated: CSVGGSNTEAFF.

The chain combines TRBV18 with TRBJ1-2; perhaps TRBD1 as D (5 bases). Germline assignment: CDR1 KGHSH and CDR2 LQKENI. Trimming stripped 3 bases from V and 4 bases from J, with 15 bases between. This CDR3 contains 15 residues. The CDR3 spells CASSPVPIQGYGYTF. CDR3 coding DNA: TGTGCCAGCTCACCGGTGCCCATCCAGGGCTATGGCTACACCTTC.

This clone was observed a handful of times. The chain employs TRBV6-6 and TRBJ2-5, with D unclear. Germline V gene data show CDR1 as MNHNY and CDR2 as SVGAGI (reference sequence). This CDR3 region has 13 residues. V was cut by 3 bases and J by 3 bases, with 8 bases left in between. The CDR3 nucleotides read TGTGCCAGCAGTTATCGGGCCAAAGAGACCCAGTACTTC. Its protein product is CASSYRAKETQYF.

Details on this clone: Other nucleotide sequences in the sample specify the same CDR3. CDR3 region: CASSHRSPGAGNEQFF. The CDR3 nucleotides are TGTGCCAGTAGCCACCGTAGTCCGGGAGCTGGTAATGAGCAGTTCTTC. This sequence joins TRBV19 and TRBJ2-1; TRBD2 is a possible D gene (6 bases). Germline loops: CDR1 LNHDA, CDR2 SQIVND (reference sequence). Trimming cost V 6 bases and J 7 bases, with 22 bases left between them. This CDR3 region has 16 residues.

This clone was observed a few times. The chain carries TRBV14 and TRBJ2-2, with 7 bases lining up with TRBD1. This CDR3 contains 15 residues. CDR1 and CDR2 from the germline V gene are SGHDN and FVKESK. Trimming at V came to 3 bases and at J to 4 bases, leaving 5 bases not matched to a gene. For the CDR3, the DNA is TGTGCCAGCAGCCAGCTAGGGACAGCCACCGGGGAGCTGTTTTTT. This sequence encodes CASSQLGTATGELFF.

V and J are TRBV7-2 and TRBJ2-5; 9 bases are a match to TRBD2. The germline V gene has CDR1 SGHTA and CDR2 FQGNSA. V lost 5 bases to trimming and J lost 1 base; unmatched junction nucleotides: 5. The CDR3 totals 15 residues. The CDR3 region is CASSLGLAFQETQYF. CDR3 coding DNA: TGTGCCAGCAGCCTTGGACTAGCGTTCCAAGAGACCCAGTACTTC.

The CDR3 nucleotides read TGTGCCAGCAGCTCGCAGGGCGGGGATACGCAGTATTTT. The encoded protein is CASSSQGGDTQYF. The V call is TRBV7-9, the J call TRBJ2-3; D may match TRBD1 or TRBD2 (5 bases each). Germline V CDR1 and CDR2: SEHNR, FQNEAQ (reference sequence). The CDR3 runs 13 residues. V was cut by 4 bases and J by 6 bases, with 11 bases left in between.

This chain uses TRBV7-9 with TRBJ2-5; either TRBD1 or TRBD2 may supply D (5 bases each). This CDR3 spans 17 amino acids. Germline loops: CDR1 SEHNR, CDR2 FQNEAQ (reference sequence). The V and J ends lost 1 base and 3 bases respectively, with 18 bases between them. CDR3: CASSLGITGTEKETQYF. Written as DNA, the CDR3 is TGTGCCAGCAGCTTAGGGATCACCGGGACGGAGAAAGAGACCCAGTACTTC. The variable domain in full, completed from reference TRBV7-9 and TRBJ2-5, reads DTGVSQNPRHKITKRGQNVTFRCDPISEHNRLYWYRQTLGQGPEFLTYFQNEAQLEKSRLLSDRFSAERPKGSFSTLEIQRTEQGDSAMYLCASSLGITGTEKETQYFGPGTRLLVL.

This clone was seen more than once but under ten times. Here the CDR3 reads CASSYWGEETQYF. CDR3 nucleotide sequence: TGTGCCAGCAGTTACTGGGGGGAGGAGACCCAGTACTTC. The rearrangement joins TRBV6-5 to TRBJ2-5; perhaps TRBD2 as D (6 bases). V was shortened by 1 base and J by 5 bases, with 8 bases between the two germline ends. This CDR3 contains 13 residues. Germline assignment: CDR1 MNHEY and CDR2 SVGAGI.

CDR3 in amino acids: CASSQTSGSINEQFF. The DNA of the CDR3 is TGTGCCAGCAGCCAAACTAGCGGGAGTATTAATGAGCAGTTCTTC. The chain joins TRBV7-9 to TRBJ2-1, with 11 bases matching TRBD2. V lost 5 bases and J lost 7; bases outside the gene matches: 7. Germline CDR1 is SEHNR and CDR2 is FQNEAQ (reference sequence). The CDR3 runs 15 residues.